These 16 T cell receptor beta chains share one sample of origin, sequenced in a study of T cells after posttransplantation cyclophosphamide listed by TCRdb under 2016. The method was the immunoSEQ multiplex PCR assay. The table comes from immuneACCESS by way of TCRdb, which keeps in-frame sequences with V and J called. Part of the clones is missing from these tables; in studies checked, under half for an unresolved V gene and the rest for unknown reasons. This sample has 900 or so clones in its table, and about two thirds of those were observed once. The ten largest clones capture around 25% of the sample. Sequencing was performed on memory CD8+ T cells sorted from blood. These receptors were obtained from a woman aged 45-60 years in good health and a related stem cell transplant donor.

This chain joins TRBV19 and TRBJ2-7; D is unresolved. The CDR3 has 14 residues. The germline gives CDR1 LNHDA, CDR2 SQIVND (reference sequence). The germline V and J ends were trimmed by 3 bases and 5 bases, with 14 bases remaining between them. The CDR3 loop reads CASSIPGSLHEQYF. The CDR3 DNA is TGTGCCAGTAGTATCCCCGGGTCCCTCCACGAGCAGTACTTC.

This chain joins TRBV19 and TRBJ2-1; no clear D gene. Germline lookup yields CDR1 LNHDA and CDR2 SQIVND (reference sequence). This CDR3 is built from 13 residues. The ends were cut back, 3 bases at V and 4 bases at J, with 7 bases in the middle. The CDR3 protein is CASSIRTYNEQFF. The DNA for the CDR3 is TGTGCCAGTAGTATCCGTACATACAATGAGCAGTTCTTC.

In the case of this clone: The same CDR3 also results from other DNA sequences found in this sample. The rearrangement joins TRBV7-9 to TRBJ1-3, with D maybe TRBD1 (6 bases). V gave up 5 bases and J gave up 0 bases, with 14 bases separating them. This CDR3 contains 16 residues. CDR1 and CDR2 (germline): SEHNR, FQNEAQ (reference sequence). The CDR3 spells CASSTGQGISGNTIYF. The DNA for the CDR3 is TGTGCCAGCAGCACGGGGCAGGGGATCTCTGGAAACACCATATATTTT.

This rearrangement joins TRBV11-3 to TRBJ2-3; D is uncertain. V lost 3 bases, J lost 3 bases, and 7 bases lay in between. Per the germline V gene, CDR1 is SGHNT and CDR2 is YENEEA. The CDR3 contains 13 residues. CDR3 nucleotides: TGTGCCAGCAGCTTCAGAAATACAGATACGCAGTATTTT. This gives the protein CASSFRNTDTQYF.

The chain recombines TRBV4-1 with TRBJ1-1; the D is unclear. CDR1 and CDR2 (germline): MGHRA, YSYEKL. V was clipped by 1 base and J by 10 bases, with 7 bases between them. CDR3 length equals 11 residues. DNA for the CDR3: TGCGCCAGCAGCCAAGTTAATCGAGCTTTCTTT. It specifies CASSQVNRAFF.

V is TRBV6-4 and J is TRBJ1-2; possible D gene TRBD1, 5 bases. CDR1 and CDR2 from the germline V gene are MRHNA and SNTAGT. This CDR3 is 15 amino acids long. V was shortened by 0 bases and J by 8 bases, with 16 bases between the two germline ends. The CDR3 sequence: CASSDSPQGIQGYTF. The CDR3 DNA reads TGTGCCAGCAGTGACTCACCCCAGGGTATACAGGGCTACACCTTC.

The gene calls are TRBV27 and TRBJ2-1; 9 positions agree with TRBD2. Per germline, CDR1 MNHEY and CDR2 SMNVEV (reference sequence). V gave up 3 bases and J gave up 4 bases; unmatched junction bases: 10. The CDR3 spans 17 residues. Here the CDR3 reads CASSFSGTSNLYNEQFF. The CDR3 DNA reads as TGTGCCAGCAGTTTCTCCGGGACTAGCAATTTATACAATGAGCAGTTCTTC.

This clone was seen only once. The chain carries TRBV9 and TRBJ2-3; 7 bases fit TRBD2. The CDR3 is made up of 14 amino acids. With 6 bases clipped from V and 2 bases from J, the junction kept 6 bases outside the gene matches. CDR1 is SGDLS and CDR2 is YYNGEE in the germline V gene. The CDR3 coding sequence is TGTGCCAGCACGAGCGGGATTAACACAGATACGCAGTATTTT. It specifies CASTSGINTDTQYF.

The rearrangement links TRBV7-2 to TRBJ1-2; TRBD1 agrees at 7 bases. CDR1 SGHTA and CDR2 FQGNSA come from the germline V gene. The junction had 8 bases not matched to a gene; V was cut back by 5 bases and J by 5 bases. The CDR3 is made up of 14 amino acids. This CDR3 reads CASSPLAGGYGYTF. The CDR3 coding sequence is TGTGCCAGCAGCCCCCTCGCAGGGGGGTATGGCTACACCTTC.

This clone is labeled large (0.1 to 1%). The CDR3 sequence is CASSVGTGPLHTEAFF. CDR3 nucleotides: TGTGCCAGCAGTGTAGGAACAGGGCCCTTGCACACTGAAGCTTTCTTT. The chain uses TRBV27 and TRBJ1-1; a weak D match, TRBD1 (6 bases). The CDR3 has 16 residues. The V end was cut by 5 bases, the J end by 3 bases, with 19 bases between. Germline CDR1 is MNHEY and CDR2 is SMNVEV (reference sequence).

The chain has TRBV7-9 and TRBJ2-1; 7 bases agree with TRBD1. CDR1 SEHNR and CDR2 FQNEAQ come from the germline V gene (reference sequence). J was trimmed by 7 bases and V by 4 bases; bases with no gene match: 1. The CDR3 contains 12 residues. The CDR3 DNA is TGTGCCAGCAGCTCGACAGGGAATGAGCAGTTCTTC. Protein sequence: CASSSTGNEQFF. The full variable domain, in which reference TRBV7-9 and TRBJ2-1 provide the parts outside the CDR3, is DTGVSQNPRHKITKRGQNVTFRCDPISEHNRLYWYRQTLGQGPEFLTYFQNEAQLEKSRLLSDRFSAERPKGSFSTLEIQRTEQGDSAMYLCASSSTGNEQFFGPGTRLTVL.

CDR3 sequence reads: CASSLARFRPNEQFF. The CDR3 DNA sequence: TGTGCCAGCAGCTTAGCCAGGTTCCGTCCCAATGAGCAGTTCTTC. This sequence joins TRBV11-2 and TRBJ2-1; D uncertain. Trimming took off 1 base at V and 6 bases at J, with 13 bases between the two ends. The CDR3 runs 15 residues. The germline CDR1 and CDR2 sequences are SGHAT and FQNNGV.

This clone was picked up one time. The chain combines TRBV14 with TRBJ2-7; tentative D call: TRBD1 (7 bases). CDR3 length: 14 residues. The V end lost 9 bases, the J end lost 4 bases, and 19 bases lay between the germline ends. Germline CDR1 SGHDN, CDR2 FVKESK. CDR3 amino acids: CASSGGLQVYEQYF. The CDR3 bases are TGTGCCAGTTCAGGGGGACTTCAAGTATACGAGCAGTACTTC. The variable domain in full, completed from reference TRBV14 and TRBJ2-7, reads EAGVTQFPSHSVIEKGQTVTLRCDPISGHDNLYWYRRVMGKEIKFLLHFVKESKQDESGMPNNRFLAERTGGTYSTLKVQPAELEDSGVYFCASSGGLQVYEQYFGPGTRLTVT.

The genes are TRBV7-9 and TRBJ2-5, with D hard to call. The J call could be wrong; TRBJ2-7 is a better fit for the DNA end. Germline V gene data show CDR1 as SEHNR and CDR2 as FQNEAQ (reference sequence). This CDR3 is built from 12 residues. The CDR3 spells CASSLDDYEQYF. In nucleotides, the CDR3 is TGTGCCAGCAGCTTGGACGACTACGAGCAGTACTTC.

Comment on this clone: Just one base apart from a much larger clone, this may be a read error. The CDR3 region is CASSARSEELFF. The CDR3 DNA is TGTGCCAGCAGCGCCCGTAGCGAGGAGCTGTTTTTT. The chain couples TRBV9 to TRBJ1-3, with D perhaps TRBD2 (5 bases). The end of the DNA aligns better with TRBJ2-2, so the J call may be wrong. CDR1 and CDR2 (germline): SGDLS, YYNGEE. The CDR3 spans 12 residues.

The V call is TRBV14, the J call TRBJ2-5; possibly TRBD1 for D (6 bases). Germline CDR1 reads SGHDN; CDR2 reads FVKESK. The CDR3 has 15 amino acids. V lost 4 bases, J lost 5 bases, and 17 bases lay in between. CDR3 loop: CASSLFGQRAETQYF. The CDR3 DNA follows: TGTGCCAGCAGCCTCTTCGGACAGAGGGCCGAGACCCAGTACTTC.